What follows describes a single T cell receptor (beta chain). Its target is not known. The libraries were made with immunoSEQ version 4 in survey mode. Data came from immunoSEQ multiplex PCR; TCRdb stores just in-frame clones and leaves some out. The table includes more than 10,000 clones, roughly 71% detected once. The sample originates from a study of persistence of HIV-infected CD4 T cells. Lysates of CMV-infected fibroblasts at 10 ug/mL stimulated these cells. Responding CD4+ T cells were sorted by upregulation of both CD40 ligand and CD69. Findings of the study overall: CMV- and Gag-responding cells had lower TCRbeta richness than CD3/CD28-responding cells.

Per germline, CDR1 SQVTM and CDR2 ANQGSEA. J gave up 6 bases and V 2 bases, and 17 bases lay outside the gene matches. The CDR3 extends over 17 amino acids. This specimen consisted of CD4+ T cells sorted from PBMCs after roughly 20-hour stimulation, obtained from a patient who received antiretroviral therapy. The rearrangement links TRBV29-1 to TRBJ2-7; 9 bases agree with TRBD1. The TCR was taken from an adult man with HIV who was CMV-seropositive. CDR3 in amino acids: CSVENSDRGLGLVEQYF. CDR3 DNA: TGCAGCGTTGAAAATAGTGACAGGGGGTTAGGTCTTGTCGAGCAGTACTTC.